The source of this T cell receptor beta chain is a study of blood T cell repertoires in COVID-19. At the level of the study: PBMCs, B-cell-depleted T cells, or T cells were the source of the cDNA or gDNA that made up the material.

The Seattle patients, enrolled during active infection, were followed longitudinally. Per the germline V gene, CDR1 is SNHLY and CDR2 is FYNNEI. Germline trimming cut 6 bases from V and 1 base from J; bases unmatched to any gene: 3. The CDR3 has 14 amino acids. Original analysis: Estimated nucleated cell counts came from reference gene primer amplification. Only in-frame clones appear in the TCRdb table, and some are missing; sequencing was by immunoSEQ multiplex PCR. V and J calls and clone size follow that table, whereas D and trimming were derived from the DNA. Of 440,000 or so clones in the sample, about 88% are singletons; the top ten hold less than 2%.

The chain employs TRBV2 and TRBJ2-7, with 10 positions matching TRBD2. The sample comprised peripheral blood. This TCR came from a woman between 35 and 50 years old with COVID-19, enrolled during active disease. CDR3 sequence: CASSPSGSSYEQYF. The CDR3 nucleotides are TGTGCCAGCAGCCCTAGCGGGAGTTCCTACGAGCAGTACTTC.